The rows below give T cell receptor beta chains drawn from one sample of a study of cytomegalovirus exposure and HLA in healthy donors. Assay: immunoSEQ multiplex PCR; the TCRdb copy retains only in-frame clones and omits some. This sample carries some 99,000 clones, approximately 80% of them seen once, and the ten largest clones take roughly 7.7%. Sequencing input: PBMCs. The receptors were sampled from a female donor in good health and CMV-seronegative. Both conserved end residues are part of each CDR3. A D gene is named only where the DNA matches it firmly. Not all rows give a size; the values are once, few, many and, for expanded clones, a class.

clone size | J gene | V gene | D gene | CDR3 protein | CDR3 DNA
NA | TRBJ2-2 | TRBV4-1 | NA | CASSQDFGELFF | TGCGCCAGCAGCCAAGACTTCGGGGAGCTGTTTTTT
NA | TRBJ2-2 | TRBV30 | NA | CAWSIRTLGPTGELFF | TGTGCCTGGAGTATACGGACATTAGGGCCAACCGGGGAGCTGTTTTTT
NA | TRBJ2-7 | TRBV30 | TRBD2 | CAWSGAGGSFGEQYF | TGTGCCTGGAGTGGAGCGGGAGGGTCCTTCGGGGAGCAGTACTTC
once | TRBJ2-2 | TRBV19 | TRBD2 | CASSMASGGTGELFF | TGTGCCAGTAGTATGGCTAGCGGGGGAACCGGGGAGCTGTTTTTT
NA | TRBJ1-4 | TRBV30 | TRBD1 | CASSRTGGEKLFF | TGTGCCTCGAGCCGGACAGGCGGTGAAAAACTGTTTTTT
few | TRBJ2-7 | TRBV13 | TRBD2 | CASSSGGAYEQYF | TGTGCCAGCAGCTCCGGGGGGGCCTACGAGCAGTACTTC
NA | TRBJ1-1 | TRBV2 | NA | CASSKRELMNTEAFF | TGTGCCAGCAGTAAAAGGGAGCTTATGAACACTGAAGCTTTCTTT
few | TRBJ2-5 | TRBV7-8 | NA | CASSSRLGMRETQYF | TGTGCCAGCAGCTCCCGACTAGGAATGAGAGAGACCCAGTACTTC
NA | TRBJ1-4 | TRBV4-1 | NA | CASSLTPPGGPEKLFF | TGCGCCAGCAGCCTAACCCCCCCGGGGGGGCCTGAAAAACTGTTTTTT
NA | TRBJ2-7 | TRBV10-3 | TRBD2 | CAISTPSGREQYF | TGTGCCATCAGTACCCCTAGCGGGAGGGAGCAGTACTTC
NA | TRBJ2-1 | TRBV7-3 | TRBD2 | CASSLFPTSGYYNEQFF | TGTGCCAGCAGCTTATTTCCCACTAGCGGATACTACAATGAGCAGTTCTTC
NA | TRBJ1-2 | TRBV19 | TRBD1 | CASHSGQGGFWEPYTF | TGTGCCAGTCATTCGGGACAGGGGGGGTTTTGGGAACCCTACACCTTC
NA | TRBJ2-7 | TRBV7-9 | TRBD1 | CASSPGGQPSYEQYF | TGTGCCAGCAGCCCTGGGGGACAGCCTTCCTACGAGCAGTACTTC
few | TRBJ1-1 | TRBV23-1 | NA | CASLVPRGLRLTEAFF | TGCGCCAGCCTGGTCCCCAGGGGTTTACGTCTCACTGAAGCTTTCTTT
few | TRBJ2-7 | TRBV9 | TRBD2 | CASSVGTSVNYEQYF | TGTGCCAGCAGCGTAGGGACTAGCGTAAACTACGAGCAGTACTTC
NA | TRBJ1-2 | TRBV27 | TRBD1 | CASSLDRANYGYTF | TGTGCCAGCAGTTTGGACAGGGCCAACTATGGCTACACCTTC
NA | TRBJ1-5 | TRBV19 | NA | CASARQLSNQPQHF | TGTGCCAGTGCCAGGCAACTTAGCAATCAGCCCCAGCATTTT
NA | TRBJ2-7 | TRBV4-3 | NA | CASSPTQEGGYEQYF | TGCGCCAGCAGCCCCACTCAAGAGGGGGGGTACGAGCAGTACTTC
NA | TRBJ2-7 | TRBV15 | TRBD1 | CATSSAGTGAKYEQYF | TGTGCCACCAGCAGCGCCGGGACAGGGGCAAAGTACGAGCAGTACTTC
NA | TRBJ2-1 | TRBV19 | TRBD2 | CASSIAPWGTSGYNEQFF | TGTGCCAGTAGTATCGCCCCTTGGGGGACTAGCGGCTACAATGAGCAGTTCTTC
few | TRBJ2-7 | TRBV4-2 | TRBD1 | CASSQDSRGRYSYEQYF | TGTGCCAGCAGCCAAGATTCCAGGGGGCGATACTCCTACGAGCAGTACTTC
NA | TRBJ2-2 | TRBV29-1 | NA | CSVGANTGELFF | TGCAGCGTTGGGGCCAACACCGGGGAGCTGTTTTTT
NA | TRBJ2-7 | TRBV7-2 | NA | CASSLQGNYEQYF | TGTGCCAGCAGCTTACAGGGAAACTACGAGCAGTACTTC
NA | TRBJ1-2 | TRBV5-1 | TRBD1 | CASSYGGTGANYGYTF | TGCGCCAGCAGCTATGGTGGGACAGGGGCCAACTATGGCTACACCTTC
NA | TRBJ1-5 | TRBV28 | TRBD1 | CASSHSQGQGPPQHF | TGTGCCAGCAGTCATTCACAGGGACAGGGCCCGCCCCAGCATTTT
NA | TRBJ1-1 | TRBV5-4 | NA | CASSWGQGRNTEAFF | TGTGCCAGCAGCTGGGGGCAGGGAAGAAACACTGAAGCTTTCTTT
NA | TRBJ2-5 | TRBV7-2 | NA | CASSPGLADQYF | TGTGCCAGCAGCCCGGGACTCGCCGACCAGTACTTC
NA | TRBJ2-1 | TRBV7-9 | NA | CASSPLGGEQFF | TGTGCCAGCAGCCCCCTAGGGGGTGAGCAGTTCTTC
NA | TRBJ1-3 | TRBV28 | NA | CASSYPGLLSGNTIYF | TGTGCCAGCAGTTACCCGGGACTCCTTTCTGGAAACACCATATATTTT
NA | TRBJ1-2 | TRBV11-2 | TRBD1 | CASSSLRAQGAHYGYTF | TGTGCCAGCAGCTCCTTGAGAGCCCAGGGGGCCCACTATGGCTACACCTTC
NA | TRBJ2-3 | TRBV30 | TRBD2 | CAWSAGSGGADTQYF | TGTGCCTGGAGTGCCGGAAGCGGGGGTGCAGATACGCAGTATTTT
NA | TRBJ1-2 | TRBV2 | NA | CASIAGPDYGYTF | TGTGCCAGCATTGCAGGTCCGGACTATGGCTACACCTTC
few | TRBJ1-1 | TRBV6-4 | TRBD1 | CASSDSGQGEAFF | TGTGCCAGCAGTGACTCCGGACAGGGGGAAGCTTTCTTT
NA | TRBJ1-4 | TRBV25-1 | NA | CASSETLRGWDNEKLFF | TGTGCCAGCAGTGAGACCCTAAGGGGGTGGGATAATGAAAAACTGTTTTTT
NA | TRBJ2-4 | TRBV5-5 | NA | CASSFGGGVYIQYF | TGTGCCAGCAGCTTCGGGGGTGGGGTATACATTCAGTACTTC
NA | TRBJ2-2 | TRBV9 | TRBD2 | CASSPRTSGGWGTGELFF | TGTGCCAGCAGCCCCAGGACTAGCGGGGGGTGGGGCACCGGGGAGCTGTTTTTT
NA | TRBJ2-3 | TRBV21-1 | NA | CASSTPLGRENPDTQYF | TGTGCCAGCAGCACGCCACTGGGCAGGGAAAATCCAGATACGCAGTATTTT
few | TRBJ2-5 | TRBV28 | TRBD1 | CASRTGGIGFFGGLQETQYF | TGTGCCAGCAGAACAGGGGGGATAGGGTTCTTTGGAGGCCTACAAGAGACCCAGTACTTC
NA | TRBJ2-5 | TRBV7-2 | TRBD1 | CASSLGDRGYQETQYF | TGTGCCAGCAGCTTAGGAGACAGGGGGTACCAAGAGACCCAGTACTTC
once | TRBJ1-1 | TRBV19 | TRBD1 | CASKEPGRPLRDRGGTEAFF | TGTGCCAGTAAGGAACCCGGGCGTCCCTTACGGGACAGGGGTGGCACTGAAGCTTTCTTT
NA | TRBJ2-3 | TRBV7-6 | NA | CASSAKDTQYF | TGTGCCAGCAGCGCTAAAGATACGCAGTATTTT
NA | TRBJ2-7 | TRBV30 | NA | CAWSGEREQYF | TGTGCCTGGAGTGGGGAGAGGGAGCAGTACTTC
NA | TRBJ2-7 | TRBV5-1 | TRBD2 | CASSPTSGSTYEQYF | TGCGCCAGCAGCCCAACTAGCGGATCCACCTACGAGCAGTACTTC
NA | TRBJ1-5 | TRBV7-2 | NA | CASSTEVVWSNQPQHF | TGTGCCAGCAGCACCGAGGTGGTATGGAGCAATCAGCCCCAGCATTTT
NA | TRBJ2-6 | TRBV5-4 | NA | CASSLGGGAGANVLTF | TGTGCCAGCAGCTTGGGGGGCGGAGCTGGGGCCAACGTCCTGACTTTC
NA | TRBJ2-1 | TRBV5-1 | TRBD2 | CASSQPGTSANNEQFF | TGCGCCAGCAGCCAACCCGGGACTAGCGCGAACAATGAGCAGTTCTTC
NA | TRBJ1-1 | TRBV5-8 | NA | CASSPEGYRTEAFF | TGTGCCAGCAGCCCGGAAGGGTACAGGACTGAAGCTTTCTTT
NA | TRBJ1-2 | TRBV7-2 | NA | CASSLGWNYGYTF | TGTGCCAGCAGCTTGGGCTGGAACTATGGCTACACCTTC
NA | TRBJ2-7 | TRBV14 | NA | CASSHRWGLTYEQYF | TGTGCCAGCAGCCATCGCTGGGGACTTACCTACGAGCAGTACTTC
NA | TRBJ2-7 | TRBV30 | TRBD1 | CAWSRRQGASYEQYF | TGTGCCTGGAGTAGAAGACAGGGGGCTTCCTACGAGCAGTACTTC
NA | TRBJ1-4 | TRBV21-1 | NA | CASSKGRGFPTNEKLFF | TGTGCCAGCAGCAAAGGCAGGGGGTTTCCAACTAATGAAAAACTGTTTTTT
NA | TRBJ1-5 | TRBV30 | TRBD1 | CAWSGGTGGNQPQHF | TGTGCCTGGAGTGGAGGAACAGGGGGAAATCAGCCCCAGCATTTT
few | TRBJ1-1 | TRBV25-1 | NA | CASKNQVETEAFF | TGTGCCAGCAAAAATCAGGTGGAAACTGAAGCTTTCTTT